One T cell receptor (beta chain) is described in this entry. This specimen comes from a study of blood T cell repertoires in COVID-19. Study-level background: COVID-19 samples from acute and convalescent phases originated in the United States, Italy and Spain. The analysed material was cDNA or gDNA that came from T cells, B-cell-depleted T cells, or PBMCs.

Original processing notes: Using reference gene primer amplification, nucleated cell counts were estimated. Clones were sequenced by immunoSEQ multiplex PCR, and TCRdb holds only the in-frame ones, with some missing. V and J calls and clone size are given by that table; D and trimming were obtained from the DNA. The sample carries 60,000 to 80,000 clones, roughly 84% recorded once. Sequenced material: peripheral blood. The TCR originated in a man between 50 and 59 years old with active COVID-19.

The DNA of the CDR3 is TGTGCCAGCAGTTATTCCGGGACACAACGGGACGGCTACACCTTC. It yields the protein CASSYSGTQRDGYTF. The chain recombines TRBV7-9 with TRBJ1-2; a weak D match, TRBD1 (6 bases). V gave up 6 bases and J gave up 8 bases, with 22 bases separating them. The germline CDR1 and CDR2 sequences are SEHNR and FQNEAQ (reference sequence). The CDR3 runs 15 residues.